Sequencing of this T cell receptor beta chain was carried out in a study of cytomegalovirus exposure and HLA in healthy donors. This clone was recorded once. The PCR employed 60 Vbeta primers together with 13 Jbeta primers. Some clones are missing from TCRdb's copy, which holds only in-frame ones; the method was immunoSEQ multiplex PCR. The top ten clones hold 14% of a sample with fewer than 70,000 clones, approximately 70% of them seen once. Germline V lookup: CDR1 LNHDA, CDR2 SQIVND (reference sequence). This CDR3 spans 15 amino acids. The V and J ends lost 3 bases and 0 bases respectively, with 11 bases between them.

Sequences were obtained from PBMCs. The origin of this receptor is a male donor in good health and CMV-seropositive. The chain carries TRBV19 and TRBJ1-2; tentatively, D is TRBD1 (5 bases). CDR3 DNA: TGTGCCAGTAGTATGGGTGAAGGGGCTAACTATGGCTACACCTTC. It codes for CASSMGEGANYGYTF.